The 2 T cell receptor beta chains given below trace back to one sample, sequenced in a study of T cells in Graves' hyperthyroidism and ophthalmopathy. Amplification of TCR beta CDR3 regions was performed using RNA transcripts as template. During a first-round RT-PCR of the TCR CDR3, the HTBI primer set was used. TCRdb itself ran the multiplex PCR reads through MiXCR, one entry per CDR3 protein. The table has about 59,000 distinct CDR3 sequences, roughly 58% seen once; the top ten hold approximately 3.5%. Sequences were obtained from blood. The source of these receptors is a woman in her fifties or sixties with Graves' ophthalmopathy.

This clonotype was picked up many times. The V gene is TRBV29-1, the J gene TRBJ2-5, with TRBD2 matching over 8 bases. The CDR3 has 17 residues. Germline CDR1 SQVTM, CDR2 ANQGSEA. Germline trimming cut 6 bases from V and 7 bases from J; bases unmatched to any gene: 22. The CDR3 DNA sequence: TGCAGCGTAGTGATGGCGGGGGGCGAACGGCCATTGGGGACCCAGTACTTC. Protein: CSVVMAGGERPLGTQYF.

This clonotype has ten or more counts. The V gene is TRBV20-1, the J gene TRBJ2-7, with 8 positions matching TRBD2. Unmatched junction bases numbered 9, after V lost 2 bases and J lost 12 bases. This CDR3 region has 12 residues. Germline V CDR1 and CDR2: DFQATT, SNEGSKA (reference sequence). CDR3 DNA: TGCAGTGCTAGACTAAGCGGGAGAGTTTTGTACTTC. This encodes CSARLSGRVLYF.